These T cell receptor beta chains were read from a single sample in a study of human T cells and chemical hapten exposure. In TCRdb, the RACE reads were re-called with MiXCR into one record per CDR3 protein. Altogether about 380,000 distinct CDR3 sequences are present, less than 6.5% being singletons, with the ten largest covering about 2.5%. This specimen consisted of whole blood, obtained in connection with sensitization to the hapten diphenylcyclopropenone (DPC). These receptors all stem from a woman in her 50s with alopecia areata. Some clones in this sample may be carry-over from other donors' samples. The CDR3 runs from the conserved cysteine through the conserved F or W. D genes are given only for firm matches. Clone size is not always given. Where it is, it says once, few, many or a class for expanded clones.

DNA: TGCGCCAGCAGCTTGGCGGGGGGAGGGACCTACGAGCAGTACTTC
CDR3: CASSLAGGGTYEQYF
D: TRBD2
V: TRBV5-1
J: TRBJ2-7
size: many

DNA: TGTGCCAGCAGCTTGGGACAGGGTTTTACCGGGGAGCTGTTTTTT
CDR3: CASSLGQGFTGELFF
D: TRBD1
V: TRBV7-2
J: TRBJ2-2
size: few

DNA: TGTGCCAGCTCACCGGACAGGGGGCGATCAGATACGCAGTATTTT
CDR3: CASSPDRGRSDTQYF
D: TRBD1
V: TRBV18
J: TRBJ2-3
size: -

DNA: TGTGCCAGCAGCCTCAGCGGGATCACAGATACGCAGTATTTT
CDR3: CASSLSGITDTQYF
D: TRBD2
V: TRBV6-6
J: TRBJ2-3
size: few

DNA: TGTGCCTTACTCAGCGGACAGGGAAGCTCTGGCTACACCTTC
CDR3: CALLSGQGSSGYTF
D: TRBD1
V: TRBV28
J: TRBJ1-2
size: -

DNA: TGTGCCAGCAGTTCATACAGGGATTCGGAGACCCAGTACTTC
CDR3: CASSSYRDSETQYF
D: -
V: TRBV28
J: TRBJ2-5
size: few

DNA: TGCAGTGCTAAAAGCTCTCATAATTCACCCCTCCACTTT
CDR3: CSAKSSHNSPLHF
D: -
V: TRBV20-1
J: TRBJ1-6
size: few

DNA: TGTGCCATCACTCAACGGACAGGGCAAAACTATGGCTACACCTTC
CDR3: CAITQRTGQNYGYTF
D: TRBD1
V: TRBV10-3
J: TRBJ1-2
size: -

DNA: TGTGCCGTCAGACTGGGTCCTTCCTACAATGAGCAGTTCTTC
CDR3: CAVRLGPSYNEQFF
D: -
V: TRBV5-5
J: TRBJ2-1
size: few

DNA: TGCAGTGCTTCCCGGGCGGCCTACAATGAGCAGTTCTTC
CDR3: CSASRAAYNEQFF
D: -
V: TRBV20-1
J: TRBJ2-1
size: many

DNA: TGTGCCAGCAGTGCGGACAGTCTTATTGAAGCTTTCTTT
CDR3: CASSADSLIEAFF
D: -
V: TRBV2
J: TRBJ1-1
size: -

DNA: TGCGCCAGCAGCCAAGAAGGGCCAGGGGGTACCACCGGGGAGCTGTTTTTT
CDR3: CASSQEGPGGTTGELFF
D: TRBD1
V: TRBV4-3
J: TRBJ2-2
size: many

DNA: TGTGCCAGCAGTTTGGGTAGCACCCAAGAGACCCAGTACTTC
CDR3: CASSLGSTQETQYF
D: -
V: TRBV6-5
J: TRBJ2-5
size: many

DNA: TGTGCCAGCAGAATGCGACAGGAGGGTAGCCATGGCTACACCTTC
CDR3: CASRMRQEGSHGYTF
D: -
V: TRBV5-6
J: TRBJ1-2
size: many

DNA: TGTGCCCCGCCCCGTGGGATCCAGCATTTT
CDR3: CAPPRGIQHF
D: -
V: TRBV12-3/TRBV12-4
J: TRBJ1-5
size: -

DNA: TGCAGTGCTAGGTTTGCGATCGTTGGGGGCTACGAGCAGTACTTC
CDR3: CSARFAIVGGYEQYF
D: -
V: TRBV20-1
J: TRBJ2-7
size: few

DNA: TGTGCCAGCAGTTCAGGGGACCATTCACCCCTCCACTTT
CDR3: CASSSGDHSPLHF
D: -
V: TRBV6-6
J: TRBJ1-6
size: few

DNA: TGTGCCAGCAGCCTGACTAGCTCGTGGCAGTTCTTC
CDR3: CASSLTSSWQFF
D: TRBD2
V: TRBV3-1
J: TRBJ2-1
size: few

DNA: TGTGCCTGGAGTGAGGGACATCCCTACGAGCAGTACTTC
CDR3: CAWSEGHPYEQYF
D: -
V: TRBV30
J: TRBJ2-7
size: many

DNA: TGTGCCAGCAGCGAGAGGATGGCCAACTATGGCTACACCTTC
CDR3: CASSERMANYGYTF
D: -
V: TRBV7-2
J: TRBJ1-2
size: -

DNA: TGCGCCAGCACCACACAGGGAACCGAGCAGTACTTC
CDR3: CASTTQGTEQYF
D: -
V: TRBV5-1
J: TRBJ2-7
size: -

DNA: TGTGCCAGCAGCCCCATTAGGGAGCTTCTGAACACTGAAGCTTTCTTT
CDR3: CASSPIRELLNTEAFF
D: -
V: TRBV7-2
J: TRBJ1-1
size: few

DNA: TGTGCCAGCTCACCCTGGGACAGGGGCACCTATGGCTACACCTTC
CDR3: CASSPWDRGTYGYTF
D: TRBD1
V: TRBV18
J: TRBJ1-2
size: few

DNA: TGTGCCAGCCTACCCCCCGCAGGGTCTATGGTGACCCAGTACTTC
CDR3: CASLPPAGSMVTQYF
D: -
V: TRBV28
J: TRBJ2-5
size: -

DNA: TGCGCCAGCAGCCAACACATAGCTGGTACGCAGTATTTT
CDR3: CASSQHIAGTQYF
D: -
V: TRBV4-1
J: TRBJ2-3
size: many

DNA: TGTGCCAGCAGTTCAATTCGTGAGCAGTTCTTC
CDR3: CASSSIREQFF
D: -
V: TRBV28
J: TRBJ2-1
size: many

DNA: TGTGCCAGCAGCCAAGTTGAGGGGGGGGAGTCGCCCCTCCACTTT
CDR3: CASSQVEGGESPLHF
D: -
V: TRBV3-1
J: TRBJ1-6
size: -

DNA: TGTGCCAGCAGCCAGGGACAGGGGGTCGGAAACATTCAGTACTTC
CDR3: CASSQGQGVGNIQYF
D: TRBD1
V: TRBV6-2/TRBV6-3
J: TRBJ2-4
size: few

DNA: TGTGCCAGCAGGGGGGTGACTAGCTACAATGAGCAGTTCTTC
CDR3: CASRGVTSYNEQFF
D: -
V: TRBV2
J: TRBJ2-1
size: -

DNA: TGTGCCAGCAGCTTGACTCGGACTAGCGGGGGGGCCCAAGAGACCCAGTACTTC
CDR3: CASSLTRTSGGAQETQYF
D: TRBD2
V: TRBV7-8
J: TRBJ2-5
size: -

DNA: TGTGCCAGCAGCCAAGCAAGGGCGGTGAACTATGGCTACACCTTC
CDR3: CASSQARAVNYGYTF
D: -
V: TRBV3-1
J: TRBJ1-2
size: -

DNA: TGTGCCAGCAGTCGTACAGTGGACCAAGAGACCCAGTACTTC
CDR3: CASSRTVDQETQYF
D: -
V: TRBV12-3/TRBV12-4
J: TRBJ2-5
size: -

DNA: TGTGCCAGCAGTAATCCAGGGGGCCCCCAGCATTTT
CDR3: CASSNPGGPQHF
D: TRBD1
V: TRBV27
J: TRBJ1-5
size: many

DNA: TGTGCCAGCAGCCAGGGGCCGGGACCGCATTCACCGTTCTTT
CDR3: CASSQGPGPHSPFF
D: -
V: TRBV3-1
J: TRBJ1-1
size: few

DNA: TGCAGTGCTAGAGATCTCAGTGGGACAGTGTCCGAGCAGTACTTC
CDR3: CSARDLSGTVSEQYF
D: TRBD1
V: TRBV20-1
J: TRBJ2-7
size: -

DNA: TGTGCCAGCAGTCTTGGACAGGGTTCCCTCGTAGAGACCCAGTACTTC
CDR3: CASSLGQGSLVETQYF
D: TRBD1
V: TRBV28
J: TRBJ2-5
size: -

DNA: TGTGCCAGCAGCCACGGAGGAAGCACTGAAGCTTTCTTT
CDR3: CASSHGGSTEAFF
D: -
V: TRBV6-5
J: TRBJ1-1
size: many